A selection of T cell receptor beta chains follows, all from one sample in a study of T-cell memory formation after mild COVID-19. TCRdb ran MiXCR on the 5' RACE reads and lists one entry per CDR3 protein. The sample includes some 350,000 distinct CDR3 sequences, about 16% of them seen just once. The sample was PBMCs or a T cell subset sorted from them (not recorded which). These receptors were taken from a man between 18 and 35 years old who had mild COVID-19 (a few samples of this study predate the infection). Cell type and time point are not known. The CDR3 runs from the conserved cysteine through the conserved F or W. Fields, in order: V gene, J gene, CDR3 protein.

>TRBV30|TRBJ2-7
CAWSPGGNGEQYF
>TRBV19|TRBJ1-2
CASGKTGGLNYGYTF
>TRBV6-5|TRBJ1-5
CASSYTNRVGNQPQHF
>TRBV5-1|TRBJ2-1
CASSLSSGYNEQFF
>TRBV10-3|TRBJ2-1
CAISETLDHEQFF
>TRBV3-1|TRBJ1-2
CASSLGRTSGGLGGYTF
>TRBV7-8|TRBJ1-1
CASSPHRDPPEAFF
>TRBV29-1|TRBJ1-2
CSVGTVSYGYTF
>TRBV12-3/TRBV12-4|TRBJ1-4
CASSSSGTETTNEKLFF
>TRBV5-1|TRBJ1-2
CASRPGELANYGYTF
>TRBV5-1|TRBJ1-1
CASSLRRGGENTEAFF
>TRBV3-1|TRBJ1-2
CASSQDFASGGYTF
>TRBV19|TRBJ1-1
CASSSWGSGTEYEAFF
>TRBV12-3/TRBV12-4|TRBJ1-2
CASSPSPNYGYTF
>TRBV12-3/TRBV12-4|TRBJ2-1
CASSPGRGSYNEQFF
>TRBV28|TRBJ2-1
CASGSGDNEQFF
>TRBV30|TRBJ1-1
CAWSHKSSFRYHEAFF
>TRBV20-1|TRBJ1-4
CSARDSLVEKLFF
>TRBV4-3|TRBJ2-7
CASSHYGNPGDEQYF
>TRBV19|TRBJ1-1
CASSIPPDRGVFTEAFF
>TRBV27|TRBJ2-7
CASQWGGTPYEQYF
>TRBV29-1|TRBJ1-4
CSVGGGFANEKLFF
>TRBV6-1|TRBJ2-1
CASSAARYPHEQFF
>TRBV9|TRBJ1-6
CASSVAHNSPLHF
>TRBV7-9|TRBJ2-5
CASSSRRQGSSETQYF
>TRBV3-1|TRBJ2-1
CASSPQGTEQFF
>TRBV12-3/TRBV12-4|TRBJ2-1
CASMGGPGNEQFF
>TRBV12-3/TRBV12-4|TRBJ1-1
CASSPQGRDTEAFF
>TRBV6-5|TRBJ1-2
CASRRQGAGGYTF
>TRBV20-1|TRBJ2-3
CSARDRTDTQYF
>TRBV5-1|TRBJ2-1
CASSGGVTNEQFF
>TRBV5-1|TRBJ2-2
CASSRGQGAAGELFF
>TRBV2|TRBJ2-3
CASGQERESTDTQYF
>TRBV21-1|TRBJ1-1
CASTPGKGAKGSAEAFF
>TRBV4-1|TRBJ2-4
CASSQGSGTKNIQYF
>TRBV2|TRBJ1-2
CASSEDRVVGYTF
>TRBV7-3|TRBJ2-2
CASSLWGSGELFF
>TRBV5-1|TRBJ2-7
CASSRSWDSEQYF
>TRBV7-9|TRBJ1-2
CASSSGGRDGYTF
>TRBV11-2|TRBJ2-3
CASSLGTSGGLWADTQYF
>TRBV5-1|TRBJ2-7
CASSLAETGDSYEQYF
>TRBV7-2|TRBJ2-6
CASTKAPLSGANVLTF
>TRBV5-1|TRBJ2-7
CASSSGPSGGRYEQYF
>TRBV6-4|TRBJ2-5
CASSDSGQQETQYF
>TRBV12-3/TRBV12-4|TRBJ1-2
CASSIAGWTTNTF
>TRBV7-2|TRBJ2-7
CASSPALLYEQYF